The 9 T cell receptor beta chains below all came from one sample that was sequenced in a study of blood T cell repertoires in COVID-19. Sequenced by immunoSEQ multiplex PCR; TCRdb stores in-frame clones only, minus some. Counted here are roughly 41,000 clones, about three quarters occurring once; the ten biggest clones make up roughly a tenth. The sample comprised peripheral blood. These receptors originate from a man between 65 and 85 years old with COVID-19, enrolled during active disease.

This clone was picked up a small number of times. V and J are TRBV2 and TRBJ1-1; D remains unclear. Germline values: CDR1 SNHLY, CDR2 FYNNEI. The CDR3 loop spans 13 amino acids. The V end was cut by 4 bases, the J end by 0 bases, with 6 bases between. The CDR3, as DNA: TGTGCCAGCAGTGTGAGGGTGAACACTGAAGCTTTCTTT. Translating it yields CASSVRVNTEAFF.

The chain joins TRBV7-2 to TRBJ2-5; D unresolved. Germline-derived CDR1 and CDR2 are SGHTA and FQGNSA. V was pared by 0 bases and J by 5 bases, with 7 bases between. The CDR3 runs 13 residues. The CDR3 here is CASSLAHGETQYF. DNA for the CDR3: TGTGCCAGCAGCTTAGCGCACGGGGAGACCCAGTACTTC.

This sequence joins TRBV10-3 and TRBJ2-2, with 8 bases aligning to TRBD2. The CDR3 loop spans 19 amino acids. Germline V gives CDR1 ENHRY, CDR2 SYGVKD. J was trimmed by 4 bases and V by 4 bases; bases with no gene match: 17. CDR3 sequence reads: CAISVYGTRARGGTGELFF. DNA for the CDR3: TGTGCCATCAGTGTTTATGGGACTAGAGCGCGCGGGGGCACCGGGGAGCTGTTTTTT.

The CDR3 DNA follows: TGTGCCAGCAGATCCTCAAGTGGGGGGAACTACGAGCAGTACTTC. It specifies CASRSSSGGNYEQYF. This chain links TRBV28 with TRBJ2-7; a weak D match, TRBD2 (6 bases). V lost 6 bases, J lost 3 bases, and 18 bases lay in between. The CDR3 is made up of 15 amino acids. CDR1 is MDHEN and CDR2 is SYDVKM in the germline V gene.

The V and J genes are TRBV7-9 and TRBJ1-1, with a tentative D call TRBD1 (5 bases). Trimming took 4 bases from V and 5 from J, leaving 14 bases between them. The CDR3 sequence is 14 residues long. Germline values: CDR1 SEHNR, CDR2 FQNEAQ (reference sequence). CDR3 sequence: CASSYPGVLTEAFF. DNA of the CDR3: TGTGCCAGCAGCTACCCGGGGGTTCTGACTGAAGCTTTCTTT.

This clone was observed a few times. The chain links TRBV9 to TRBJ1-4, with 12 nucleotides matching TRBD1. The J segment lost 7 bases and the V segment lost 2 bases, leaving 6 bases of the junction unmatched. CDR3 length equals 16 residues. Germline-derived CDR1 and CDR2 are SGDLS and YYNGEE. The CDR3 DNA reads TGTGCCAGCAGCGTGGGGACAGGGGGCTTTAGTGAAAAACTGTTTTTT. This encodes CASSVGTGGFSEKLFF.

The chain has TRBV6-5 and TRBJ1-2; D gene uncertain. V dropped 11 bases and J dropped 8 bases, with 21 bases sitting between them. This CDR3 region has 13 residues. Germline assignment: CDR1 MNHEY and CDR2 SVGAGI. The CDR3 DNA reads as TGTGCCGTTAACGAAATTACGGCGGAGGGCTACACCTTC. This translates into CAVNEITAEGYTF.

The chain combines TRBV6-2 or TRBV6-3 with TRBJ2-7; 10 nucleotides match TRBD1. The V and J ends lost 6 bases and 7 bases, in that order; junction bases with no gene match: 9. The CDR3 sequence is 14 residues long. The germline CDR1 and CDR2 sequences are MNHEY and SVGEGT. For the CDR3, the DNA is TGTGCCAGCAGCCGCCGACAGGGGGCCTGGGAGCAGTACTTC. Translated: CASSRRQGAWEQYF.

This clone was picked up one time. The V call is TRBV2, the J call TRBJ1-6; 7 nucleotides agree with TRBD1. V shed 8 bases and J 10 bases; nucleotides not matched to a gene: 11. CDR1 and CDR2 from the germline V gene are SNHLY and FYNNEI. The CDR3 has 14 residues. CDR3: CASSSPGQTSPLHF. In DNA, the CDR3 is TGTGCCAGCTCCAGCCCGGGACAGACATCACCCCTCCACTTT.